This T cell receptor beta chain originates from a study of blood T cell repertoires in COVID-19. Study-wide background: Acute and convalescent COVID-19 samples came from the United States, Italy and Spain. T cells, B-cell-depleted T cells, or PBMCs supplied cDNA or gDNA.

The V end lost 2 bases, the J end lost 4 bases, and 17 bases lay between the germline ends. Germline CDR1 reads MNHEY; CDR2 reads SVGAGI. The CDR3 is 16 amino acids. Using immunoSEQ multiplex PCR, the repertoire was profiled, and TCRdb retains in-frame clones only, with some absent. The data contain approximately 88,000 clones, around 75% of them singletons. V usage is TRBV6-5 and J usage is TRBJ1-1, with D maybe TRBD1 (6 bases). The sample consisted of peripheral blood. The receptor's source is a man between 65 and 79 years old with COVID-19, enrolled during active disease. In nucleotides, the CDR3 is TGTGCCAGCAGTTACGGGGGAGGGGGACACCCCACTGAAGCTTTCTTT. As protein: CASSYGGGGHPTEAFF.